Each of the 21 T cell receptor beta chains below was sequenced from the same sample in a study of T-cell memory formation after mild COVID-19. TCRdb reprocessed the 5' RACE reads via MiXCR and lists one record per CDR3 protein. The sample yields 200,000 to 300,000 distinct CDR3 sequences, approximately 15% seen once. The sequenced sample consisted of PBMCs or a T cell subset sorted from them (not recorded which). The origin of the receptors is an adult woman who had mild COVID-19 (a few samples of this study predate the infection). Cell type and time point are not known.

The chain has TRBV29-1 and TRBJ2-5; 12 nucleotides agree with TRBD2. This CDR3 is built from 14 residues. Trimming took 7 bases from V and 8 from J; bases not matched to a gene: 11. The germline gives CDR1 SQVTM, CDR2 ANQGSEA. CDR3 protein: CSARGLAGPSTQYF. CDR3 in DNA: TGCAGCGCGCGGGGACTAGCGGGTCCAAGCACCCAGTACTTC.

This clonotype occurred many times. The chain carries TRBV3-1 and TRBJ2-3; a weak D match, TRBD2 (6 bases). Germline V gives CDR1 LGHDT, CDR2 YNNKEL (reference sequence). The CDR3 has 14 residues. The V and J ends lost 1 base and 4 bases respectively, with 9 bases between them. The CDR3 loop reads CASSQGGASDTQYF. In nucleotides, the CDR3 is TGTGCCAGCAGCCAAGGCGGGGCGTCAGATACGCAGTATTTT.

The gene calls are TRBV9 and TRBJ1-3; 9 nucleotides agree with TRBD1. The CDR3 consists of 18 residues. In germline, CDR1 is SGDLS, CDR2 YYNGEE. J gave up 0 bases and V 3 bases, and 10 bases lay outside the gene matches. The CDR3 DNA reads as TGTGCCAGCAGCGCCAGGGGACAGGGATGGAGCTCTGGAAACACCATATATTTT. Encoded protein: CASSARGQGWSSGNTIYF.

J is TRBJ2-1 and V is TRBV5-8; 7 bases are a match to TRBD1. Germline-derived CDR1 and CDR2 are SGHTS and YDEGEE. The CDR3 is made up of 11 amino acids. V was clipped by 7 bases and J by 15 bases; unmatched bases: 10. For the CDR3, the DNA is TGTGCCAGCCTCCCAGACAGGGAAGCGTTCTTC. It yields the protein CASLPDREAFF.

V and J are TRBV5-1 and TRBJ2-3; 8 bases are a match to TRBD1. CDR3 length: 15 residues. CDR1 and CDR2 (germline): SGHRS, YFSETQ. V shed 4 bases, J shed 1 base, and the junction held 5 bases outside the gene matches. The DNA for the CDR3 is TGCGCCAGCAGCCCCCAGGACAGGGGCACAGATACGCAGTATTTT. Translation gives CASSPQDRGTDTQYF. Full variable domain (rest looked up from reference TRBV5-1 and TRBJ2-3): KAGVTQTPRYLIKTRGQQVTLSCSPISGHRSVSWYQQTPGQGLQFLFEYFSETQRNKGNFPGRFSGRQFSNSRSEMNVSTLELGDSALYLCASSPQDRGTDTQYFGPGTRLTVL.

The V and J genes are TRBV21-1 and TRBJ1-1. TRBV21-1 is shown as a pseudogene. The length of the CDR3 is 15 residues. This CDR3 is CASSKEIPRPSEAFF. DNA for the CDR3: TGTGCCAGCAGCAAAGAAATTCCCAGGCCGTCCGAAGCTTTCTTT.

This clonotype showed up just a few times. The DNA for the CDR3 is TGTGCCACTAAACTAGCGGGTTCCTACAATGAGCAGTTCTTC. Its translation: CATKLAGSYNEQFF. The chain carries TRBV15 and TRBJ2-1; 9 bases fit TRBD2. This CDR3 region has 14 residues. Trimming cost V 9 bases and J 1 base; bases outside gene matches: 4. The V gene's germline CDR1 is LNHNV and CDR2 YYDKDF (reference sequence).

This clonotype has only a few counts. The CDR3 coding sequence is TGCAGTGCTAGAGATCGCAGGGCATTCTACGAGCAGTACTTC. Its protein is CSARDRRAFYEQYF. This chain uses TRBV20-1 with TRBJ2-7; D perhaps matches TRBD1 (5 bases). Trimming cost V 0 bases and J 3 bases, with 12 bases left between them. Per the germline V gene, CDR1 is DFQATT and CDR2 is SNEGSKA (reference sequence). This CDR3 is 14 amino acids long.

The chain employs TRBV5-1 and TRBJ2-7; 14 positions agree with TRBD2. After removal of 2 bases from V and 3 bases from J, the junction contained 4 bases not matched to a gene. Germline lookup yields CDR1 SGHRS and CDR2 YFSETQ. The CDR3 is made up of 16 amino acids. CDR3 protein: CASSFLGLAGGYEQYF. The CDR3 DNA follows: TGCGCCAGCAGCTTTTTAGGACTAGCGGGGGGCTACGAGCAGTACTTC.

This clonotype was observed a handful of times. The rearrangement uses TRBV5-1 and TRBJ2-5; TRBD2 aligns across 13 bases. There are 15 residues in the CDR3. V was clipped by 7 bases and J by 5 bases; unmatched bases: 8. Germline values: CDR1 SGHRS, CDR2 YFSETQ. This CDR3 is CASAGLAGSFETQYF. The CDR3 DNA reads as TGCGCCAGCGCGGGACTAGCGGGATCATTCGAGACCCAGTACTTC.

This clonotype was seen only a few times. In DNA, the CDR3 is TGTGCCTGGACGCGCGACCCTAACTATGGCTACACCTTC. Its protein product is CAWTRDPNYGYTF. V gene TRBV30 combines with J gene TRBJ1-2; D not resolved. The V gene's germline CDR1 is GTSNPN and CDR2 SVGIG (reference sequence). The CDR3 sequence is 13 residues long. The V end was cut by 4 bases, the J end by 0 bases, with 9 bases between. Using reference TRBV30 and TRBJ1-2 for the parts outside the CDR3, the full variable domain is SQTIHQWPATLVQPVGSPLSLECTVEGTSNPNLYWYRQAAGRGLQLLFYSVGIGQISSEVPQNLSASRPQDRQFILSSKKLLLSDSGFYLCAWTRDPNYGYTFGSGTRLTVV.

The chain is built from TRBV2 and TRBJ1-4, with D unresolved. Germline loops: CDR1 SNHLY, CDR2 FYNNEI. V lost 5 bases, J lost 5 bases, and 15 bases lay in between. The CDR3 sequence is 15 residues long. The CDR3 is CASSPTAFPNEKLFF. The CDR3 nucleotides read TGTGCCAGCAGTCCTACAGCTTTCCCGAATGAAAAACTGTTTTTT.

CDR3 nucleotide sequence: TGTGCCAGCACCAAAGGTAGCGGGAGGGCGACCGGGGAGCTGTTTTTT. The encoded protein is CASTKGSGRATGELFF. The V gene is TRBV7-9, the J gene TRBJ2-2; TRBD2 matches 11 bases. Per the germline V gene, CDR1 is SEHNR and CDR2 is FQNEAQ (reference sequence). This CDR3 comprises 16 residues. V lost 7 bases to trimming and J lost 5 bases; unmatched junction nucleotides: 9.

A few counts support this clonotype. V and J are TRBV3-1 and TRBJ1-1; no clear D gene. CDR1 is LGHDT, CDR2 YNNKEL, per germline (reference sequence). This CDR3 spans 14 amino acids. With 0 bases removed from V and 6 bases from J, the gap between germline ends came to 11 bases. The CDR3: CASSQEWVSAEAFF. As DNA, the CDR3 is TGTGCCAGCAGCCAAGAATGGGTTTCTGCTGAAGCTTTCTTT. The full variable domain, its missing parts supplied by reference TRBV3-1 and TRBJ1-1, is DTAVSQTPKYLVTQMGNDKSIKCEQNLGHDTMYWYKQDSKKFLKIMFSYNNKELIINETVPNRFSPKSPDKAHLNLHINSLELGDSAVYFCASSQEWVSAEAFFGQGTRLTVV.

This clonotype was picked up a small number of times. This sequence joins TRBV20-1 and TRBJ1-6; D is unresolved. Trimming removed 0 bases from V and 0 bases from J, with 12 bases in between. Germline V gene sequence: CDR1 DFQATT, CDR2 SNEGSKA (reference sequence). The CDR3 runs 17 residues. The CDR3 loop reads CSARDSLESSYNSPLHF. The CDR3 DNA reads TGCAGTGCTAGAGATAGCCTGGAGAGCTCCTATAATTCACCCCTCCACTTT.

This clonotype was observed at least ten times. In DNA form, the CDR3 reads TGCGCCAGCAGCCCCCGGGTCCAGATAGAGAGTGGCTACACCTTC. Residues: CASSPRVQIESGYTF. The chain recombines TRBV5-1 with TRBJ1-2; the D is unclear. V was trimmed by 4 bases and J by 7 bases, leaving 20 bases between them. Germline V lookup: CDR1 SGHRS, CDR2 YFSETQ. The CDR3 sequence is 15 residues long.

This clonotype appeared a few times. The rearrangement uses TRBV4-2 and TRBJ2-2, with 11 bases identical to TRBD2. With V trimmed by 2 bases and J by 7 bases, 3 bases remained unmatched. The CDR3 length is 15 residues. Germline lookup yields CDR1 LGHNA and CDR2 YNFKEQ. The CDR3 here is CASSQHSGGDGELFF. The CDR3, as DNA: TGTGCCAGCAGCCAACATAGCGGGGGGGACGGGGAGCTGTTTTTT.

The chain recombines TRBV29-1 with TRBJ1-1; TRBD1 is a possible D gene (5 bases). Trimming pared 5 bases from V and 4 bases from J, leaving 11 bases between. This CDR3 contains 12 residues. Germline V gene lookup returns CDR1 SQVTM and CDR2 ANQGSEA. CDR3 amino acids: CSVMMGVTEAFF. Here the CDR3 DNA reads TGCAGCGTTATGATGGGGGTCACTGAAGCTTTCTTT.

CDR3 protein: CASSYPGQAETQYF. The CDR3 DNA is TGCGCCAGCAGCTACCCGGGACAGGCAGAGACCCAGTACTTC. The J gene is TRBJ2-5, the V gene TRBV5-1; the match to TRBD1 covers 8 bases. From germline, CDR1 is SGHRS and CDR2 YFSETQ. The length of the CDR3 is 14 residues. After removal of 3 bases from V and 4 bases from J, the junction contained 5 bases not matched to a gene.

This chain joins TRBV18 and TRBJ2-2, with D tentatively TRBD1 (5 bases). This CDR3 has 15 amino acids. Looked up from germline, CDR1 is KGHSH and CDR2 is LQKENI. Deletions cut 0 bases from V and 2 bases from J, with 7 bases between. The CDR3 sequence is CASSPPGPNTGELFF. CDR3 nucleotide sequence: TGTGCCAGCTCACCACCGGGGCCAAACACCGGGGAGCTGTTTTTT.

The chain is built from TRBV5-1 and TRBJ2-3; D uncertain. CDR1 SGHRS and CDR2 YFSETQ come from the germline V gene. The CDR3 has 12 residues. The ends were cut back, 4 bases at V and 9 bases at J, with 12 bases in the middle. The chain's CDR3 is CASSPRASTQYF. The CDR3 DNA reads as TGCGCCAGCAGCCCTCGAGCCTCGACGCAGTATTTT.